This passage covers 18 T cell receptor beta chains from one sample sequenced in a study of blood T cell repertoires in COVID-19. Measured with immunoSEQ multiplex PCR; TCRdb has only the in-frame clones, and not every one. This sample has a few hundred thousand clones; 80% to 90% occur once, and the top ten carry around 5.9%. Sequencing used peripheral blood. The receptors were gathered from a man aged 55 to 69 with acute or convalescent COVID-19.

This chain connects TRBV6-6 to TRBJ2-7; D might be TRBD2 (5 bases). This CDR3 is 13 amino acids long. V shed 5 bases and J shed 3 bases, with 11 bases lying between them. CDR1 and CDR2 from the germline V gene are MNHNY and SVGAGI (reference sequence). CDR3 region: CASSGDYSYEQYF. CDR3 nucleotides: TGTGCCAGCAGTGGAGACTACAGCTACGAGCAGTACTTC.

The rearrangement uses TRBV4-3 and TRBJ1-2; possible D gene TRBD1, 6 bases. The length of the CDR3 is 15 residues. V lost 0 bases to trimming and J lost 5 bases, with 13 bases between them. Germline CDR1 LGHNA, CDR2 YSLEER. CDR3 DNA sequence: TGCGCCAGCAGCCAAGATCCAGGGGCGCCTTATGGCTACACCTTC. This sequence encodes CASSQDPGAPYGYTF.

The V and J genes are TRBV11-2 and TRBJ2-7; the match to TRBD2 covers 12 bases. With V trimmed by 0 bases and J by 7 bases, 4 bases remained unmatched. CDR3 size: 15 residues. Per the germline V gene, CDR1 is SGHAT and CDR2 is FQNNGV. CDR3 in amino acids: CASSLDTTSGSEQYF. In nucleotides, the CDR3 is TGTGCCAGCAGCTTAGACACGACTAGCGGGAGTGAGCAGTACTTC. The whole variable domain, filled in from reference TRBV11-2 and TRBJ2-7, reads EAGVAQSPRYKIIEKRQSVAFWCNPISGHATLYWYQQILGQGPKLLIQFQNNGVVDDSQLPKDRFSAERLKGVDSTLKIQPAKLEDSAVYLCASSLDTTSGSEQYFGPGTRLTVT.

The V gene is TRBV28, the J gene TRBJ2-7; a weak D match, TRBD1 (6 bases). Trimming stripped 8 bases from V and 3 bases from J, with 20 bases between. CDR1 is MDHEN and CDR2 is SYDVKM in the germline V gene. This CDR3 is 15 amino acids long. The CDR3 sequence: CASCKGSWGLYEQYF. In DNA form, the CDR3 reads TGTGCCAGCTGTAAGGGAAGTTGGGGGCTCTACGAGCAGTACTTC.

This sequence joins TRBV28 and TRBJ2-7; perhaps TRBD1 as D (6 bases). Germline V lookup: CDR1 MDHEN, CDR2 SYDVKM. V shed 6 bases and J shed 2 bases, with 11 bases lying between them. This CDR3 region has 13 residues. The CDR3 sequence: CASRTGVPYEQYF. The CDR3 DNA reads TGTGCCAGCAGGACAGGCGTTCCCTACGAGCAGTACTTC.

This chain uses TRBV7-8 with TRBJ1-1; no clear D gene. CDR3 length equals 13 residues. Trimming took 5 bases from V and 3 from J, leaving 10 bases between them. Germline CDR1 and CDR2: SGHVS and FQNEAQ. The CDR3 protein is CASSPRRDTEAFF. The CDR3 bases are TGTGCCAGCAGCCCGCGTCGGGACACTGAAGCTTTCTTT.

V usage is TRBV29-1 and J usage is TRBJ2-7; D is undetermined. Germline CDR1 and CDR2: SQVTM and ANQGSEA. The V gene lost 4 bases and the J gene lost 2 bases, with 9 bases spanning the gap. The CDR3 covers 12 residues. CDR3 DNA: TGCAGCGTTGGGGCCTCTCCCTACGAGCAGTACTTC. It specifies CSVGASPYEQYF.

The chain couples TRBV27 to TRBJ2-1; tentatively, D is TRBD2 (6 bases). The CDR3 runs 15 residues. Germline V gene lookup returns CDR1 MNHEY and CDR2 SMNVEV (reference sequence). The V and J ends lost 0 bases and 3 bases respectively, with 9 bases between them. The CDR3 here is CASSLSTSFYNEQFF. The CDR3 region has the DNA TGTGCCAGCAGTTTATCGACTAGTTTCTACAATGAGCAGTTCTTC.

The chain carries TRBV9 and TRBJ1-1; the D is unclear. CDR3 length equals 15 residues. Germline CDR1 and CDR2: SGDLS and YYNGEE. V was cut by 0 bases and J by 0 bases, with 9 bases left in between. The CDR3 sequence is CASSVGHLLNTEAFF. CDR3 bases: TGTGCCAGCAGCGTAGGGCACCTTTTGAACACTGAAGCTTTCTTT.

The CDR3 nucleotides are TGTGCCAGCAGCTTGAGAGGGGCGCGGGAAGATACGCAGTATTTT. It encodes CASSLRGAREDTQYF. The chain links TRBV5-5 to TRBJ2-3, with TRBD2 as a possible D gene (6 bases). V was pared by 1 base and J by 5 bases, with 14 bases between. The CDR3 loop spans 15 amino acids. Germline V gene sequence: CDR1 SGHKS, CDR2 YYEKEE (reference sequence).

This chain connects TRBV15 to TRBJ2-7; 8 bases align to TRBD1. Trimming cost V 3 bases and J 6 bases; bases outside gene matches: 13. The CDR3 is 16 amino acids. CDR1 is LNHNV and CDR2 is YYDKDF in the germline V gene (reference sequence). CDR3 sequence reads: CATSRPSGGRGREQYF. The CDR3 nucleotides read TGTGCCACCAGCAGGCCCAGCGGCGGCAGGGGGCGCGAGCAGTACTTC.

The chain recombines TRBV7-9 with TRBJ2-7; 7 bases align to TRBD2. Germline-derived CDR1 and CDR2 are SEHNR and FQNEAQ (reference sequence). V shed 5 bases and J 0 bases; nucleotides not matched to a gene: 4. The CDR3 spans 14 residues. The CDR3 sequence: CASSLSGDSYEQYF. The CDR3 DNA reads as TGTGCCAGCAGCCTCAGCGGGGACTCCTACGAGCAGTACTTC.

V usage is TRBV9 and J usage is TRBJ1-4; no clear D. There are 16 residues in the CDR3. Trimming shortened V by 0 bases and J by 5 bases, and 14 bases separated the two germline ends. The germline CDR1 and CDR2 sequences are SGDLS and YYNGEE. CDR3 in DNA: TGTGCCAGCAGCGTAGGGGCAGGCAGGTTAAATGAAAAACTGTTTTTT. It is translated as CASSVGAGRLNEKLFF.

The chain couples TRBV19 to TRBJ2-5, with TRBD2 identical over 7 bases. Germline CDR1 is LNHDA and CDR2 is SQIVND (reference sequence). V was pared by 5 bases and J by 5 bases, with 20 bases of the junction left unmatched. The CDR3 runs 18 residues. The CDR3: CASSFRRGEAGRYETQYF. In DNA form, the CDR3 reads TGTGCCAGTAGTTTCCGCCGGGGGGAAGCGGGAAGATACGAGACCCAGTACTTC. Together with reference TRBV19 and TRBJ2-5, the CDR3 gives the full variable domain: DGGITQSPKYLFRKEGQNVTLSCEQNLNHDAMYWYRQDPGQGLRLIYYSQIVNDFQKGDIAEGYSVSREKKESFPLTVTSAQKNPTAFYLCASSFRRGEAGRYETQYFGPGTRLLVL.

The rearrangement joins TRBV11-2 to TRBJ1-6; TRBD1 aligns across 8 bases. CDR1 SGHAT and CDR2 FQNNGV come from the germline V gene. The CDR3 has 15 residues. The V gene end was trimmed by 0 bases and the J gene end by 5 bases; junction bases not matched to a gene: 0. CDR3 nucleotides: TGTGCCAGCAGCTTAGAGGGACAGGATAATTCACCCCTCCACTTT. Translation gives CASSLEGQDNSPLHF.

The chain uses TRBV28 and TRBJ1-5; 10 bases match TRBD1. Per germline, CDR1 MDHEN and CDR2 SYDVKM. Trimming cost V 5 bases and J 6 bases; bases outside gene matches: 10. There are 16 residues in the CDR3. CDR3 in amino acids: CASSEGDRGRGQPQHF. For the CDR3, the DNA is TGTGCCAGCAGTGAAGGGGACAGGGGAAGGGGTCAGCCCCAGCATTTT.

In DNA form, the CDR3 reads TGTGCCAGCAGTCCTCCGCGGACTAGCGGGACAAGAAATGAGCAGTTCTTC. It codes for CASSPPRTSGTRNEQFF. The chain is built from TRBV6-6 and TRBJ2-1; 12 nucleotides match TRBD2. V lost 5 bases, J lost 7 bases, and 12 bases stayed unmatched. Per the germline V gene, CDR1 is MNHNY and CDR2 is SVGAGI (reference sequence). There are 17 residues in the CDR3.

The rearrangement uses TRBV5-4 and TRBJ2-7; 9 bases map to TRBD2. CDR1 and CDR2 from the germline V gene are SGHNT and YYREEE (reference sequence). The CDR3 is 15 residues long. Trimming took 4 bases from V and 0 from J; bases not matched to a gene: 5. Here the CDR3 reads CASSDGLASSYEQYF. The CDR3 DNA follows: TGTGCCAGCAGCGACGGACTAGCGTCCTCCTACGAGCAGTACTTC. Full variable domain (outside the CDR3, taken from reference TRBV5-4 and TRBJ2-7): ETGVTQSPTHLIKTRGQQVTLRCSSQSGHNTVSWYQQALGQGPQFIFQYYREEENGRGNFPPRFSGLQFPNYSSELNVNALELDDSALYLCASSDGLASSYEQYFGPGTRLTVT.